The present TCR beta chain was sequenced within a study of low-dose radiotherapy and immunotherapy resistance in tumors. CDR3 length: 16 residues. CDR1 is SGHRS and CDR2 is YFSETQ in the germline V gene. V was trimmed by 0 bases and J by 1 base, leaving 11 bases between them. This clonotype came up many times. Documented time point: before trial treatment. cDNA synthesis used a TRAV/TRBV-specific primer set for both chains. The authors amplified TCRs for 20 to 25 PCR cycles with a constant-region primer and a V-primer adapter. In TCRdb, the reads were re-called with MiXCR into one record per CDR3 protein. The sample lists more than 85,000 distinct CDR3 sequences, more than 7.5% occurring once.

This TCR came from a male donor with prostate cancer. The sample here was PBMCs, taken before treatment. The chain couples TRBV5-1 to TRBJ2-1; D may be TRBD1 or TRBD2 (5 bases each). CDR3 DNA: TGCGCCAGCAGCTTGGACTCAGGGAGTTCCTACAATGAGCAGTTCTTC. Its protein is CASSLDSGSSYNEQFF.